Included here is one T cell receptor beta chain sequence, with context. Measured with immunoSEQ multiplex PCR; TCRdb has only the in-frame clones, and not every one. This sample has some 170,000 clones, with around 85% found just once. This record belongs to a study of blood T cell repertoires in COVID-19. This CDR3 region has 15 residues. The V gene end was trimmed by 0 bases and the J gene end by 0 bases; junction bases not matched to a gene: 3. Germline V gene lookup returns CDR1 SGDLS and CDR2 YYNGEE. This TCR derives from a man aged 40-55 years who had recovered from COVID-19. The sample consisted of PBMCs or T cells enriched from blood (not recorded which). This chain joins TRBV9 and TRBJ2-7; 7 bases map to TRBD2. CDR3 DNA sequence: TGTGCCAGCAGCGTAGGGGGCGGGGGCTCCTACGAGCAGTACTTC. The encoded protein is CASSVGGGGSYEQYF.